This entry is about one T cell receptor (beta chain). Its matching antigen is unknown. This record comes from a study of cytomegalovirus exposure and HLA in healthy donors. Study findings and constraints: Listed as cytomegalovirus-associated were around 160 TCR beta chains. Analyses of presence/absence relied on an assumption of roughly uniform sequencing depth across donors. Researchers reported from a later analysis that most CMV-associated TCR beta chains appeared HLA-restricted.

Researchers ran the PCR with 60 Vbeta and 13 Jbeta primers. Method: immunoSEQ multiplex PCR; TCRdb's copy keeps in-frame clones and lacks some. Found here are just under 70,000 clones, 81% of them singletons; the top ten hold 6% to 7.5%. Missing from this donor's record is the CMV serostatus. This CDR3 has 14 residues. V dropped 5 bases and J dropped 6 bases, with 15 bases sitting between them. The germline gives CDR1 SGHNT, CDR2 YENEEA. The rearrangement uses TRBV11-3 and TRBJ2-3; D is ambiguous. This receptor was taken from a human donor in good health. Source material: PBMCs. CDR3 nucleotide sequence: TGTGCCAGCAGCCCCTCCTCGGCGGTGGATACGCAGTATTTT. It translates to CASSPSSAVDTQYF. Full variable domain (missing parts from reference TRBV11-3 and TRBJ2-3): EAGVVQSPRYKIIEKKQPVAFWCNPISGHNTLYWYLQNLGQGPELLIRYENEEAVDDSQLPKDRFSAERLKGVDSTLKIQPAELGDSAVYLCASSPSSAVDTQYFGPGTRLTVL.